This T cell receptor (beta chain) was captured by sequencing in a study of beta chain features in type 1 diabetes. Whole-study context: Patients did not differ from healthy donors in age, gender or cell yield.

Study outcomes and limitations: Researchers reported that naive, central memory and Treg TCRB repertoires appeared more similar in patients than in healthy donors. TCRB CDR3s were moderately but significantly shorter in Type 1 diabetes patients in all four CD4+ subsets. For type 1 diabetes patients, VDJ junctions showed fewer insertions and more deletions.

What was sequenced were expressed TCRB transcripts, since all of the isolated RNA had been reverse transcribed. Naive, central memory and regulatory T cell samples averaged roughly 3.4 million immunoSEQ reads each. Sequencing used immunoSEQ multiplex PCR; TCRdb keeps in-frame clones, though not all of them. The repertoire has approximately 150,000 clones, more than 10% of them found once; the top ten carry under 1.5%. The CDR3 has 11 residues. Trimming cost V 7 bases and J 5 bases, with 11 bases left between them. The germline gives CDR1 DFQATT, CDR2 SNEGSKA (reference sequence). With regard to this clone: The antigen remains unidentified.

This rearrangement joins TRBV20-1 to TRBJ1-1; D is uncertain. The sequenced material came from central memory CD4+ T cells from blood. The clonotype was recovered from a man between 18 and 35 years old with type 1 diabetes. In DNA, the CDR3 is TGCAGTGTTCGCCGGGAGACTGAAGCTTTCTTT. It is translated as CSVRRETEAFF.